The sequence of this TCR beta chain was determined in a study of blood T cell repertoires in COVID-19 (TCRdb year 2020). With regard to the full study: Samples covering the acute and convalescent phases of COVID-19 were provided by collaborators in the United States, Italy and Spain. The material from the prospective study consisted of cDNA or gDNA derived from T cells, B-cell-depleted T cells, or PBMCs. Deeply sampled blood TCRbeta repertoires from subjects exposed to, actively infected with, or recovered from COVID-19 were included in the dataset. The repertoires were released in a freely available public database intended as a resource for research on the immune response to SARS-CoV-2. The samples were drawn from two sources: the first 160 participants of the ongoing ImmuneRACE study, and fewer than 1,500 subjects contributed by 6 global collaborators. Sample metadata almost always included a de-identified subject ID, COVID-19 status, age in years and sex. Where available, HLA class I and class II types were obtained from metadata supplied by the sample provider rather than from assay-based typing.

As encoded in the germline V gene, CDR1 is SGHVS while CDR2 is FQNEAQ. Relative to germline, V is 5 bases shorter and J is 0 bases shorter, with 10 bases between their ends. From the cysteine up to the phenylalanine, the CDR3 has a length of 15 residues. Left in the record is the CDR3 DNA by itself, 45 bases read in frame from the first base. What the work shows at the level of the full study, not this receptor alone: The quantity of clinical and demographic metadata differed by source and by participant and was supplied without curation.

TCRbeta CDR3 regions were amplified from genomic DNA by means of the immunoSEQ Assay, a bias-controlled multiplex PCR. Processing in the source paper ran as follows. Within the assay, amplification of reference gene primers was used to estimate how many nucleated cells each sample contained. To quantify the absolute abundance of each unique TCRbeta CDR3 rearrangement, sequence reads were collapsed and filtered. Productive Simpson clonality was computed per sample as the square root of Simpson's diversity index over productive rearrangements. The source is immuneACCESS, and TCRdb retained only in-frame sequences with V and J called. Part of the clones is not carried over; for the studies checked, unresolved V genes explain less than half of this, and the remainder is unexplained. V and J calls and clone size follow that table, whereas D and trimming were derived from the DNA. Present in this sample are approximately 130,000 clones, approximately 83% of which were seen just once. About 16% of the sample comes from the top ten.

Samples from volunteer blood donors who had recovered from COVID-19 were contributed by a second Seattle source. Each collaborating institution followed its own protocols to collect whole blood in K2EDTA tubes. For TCRbeta analysis, collaborator samples were shipped as frozen whole blood, as isolated PBMCs, or as DNA extracted from either sample type. This clone was detected only a few times. What antigen it recognizes has not been identified. Base-call qualities are not available, and no considerably larger clone is one nucleotide away. The material sequenced was peripheral blood. The chain joins TRBV7-8 to TRBJ2-2, and TRBD1 may be the D gene, going by 6 matching bases. The TCR was taken from a woman between 50 and 59 years old who had recovered from COVID-19. The CDR3 reads CASSLRTANTGELFF. The bases read TGTGCCAGCAGCCTGCGGACAGCGAACACCGGGGAGCTGTTTTTT.